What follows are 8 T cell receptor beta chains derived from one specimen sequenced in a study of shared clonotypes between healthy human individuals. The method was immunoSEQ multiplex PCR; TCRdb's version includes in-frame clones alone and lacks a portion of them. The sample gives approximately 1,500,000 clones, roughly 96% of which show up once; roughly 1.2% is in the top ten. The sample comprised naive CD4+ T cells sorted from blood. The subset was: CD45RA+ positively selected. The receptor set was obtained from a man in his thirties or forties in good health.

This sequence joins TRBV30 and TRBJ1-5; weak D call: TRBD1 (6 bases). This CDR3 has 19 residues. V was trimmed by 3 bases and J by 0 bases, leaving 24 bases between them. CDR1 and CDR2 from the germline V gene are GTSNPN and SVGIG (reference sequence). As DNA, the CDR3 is TGTGCCTGGAGCACAGGTACCGGGACAACGAAATATAGCAATCAGCCCCAGCATTTT. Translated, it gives CAWSTGTGTTKYSNQPQHF.

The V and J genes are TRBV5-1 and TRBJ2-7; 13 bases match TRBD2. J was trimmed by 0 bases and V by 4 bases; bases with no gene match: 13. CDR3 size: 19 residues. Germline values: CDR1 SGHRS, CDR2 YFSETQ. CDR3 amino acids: CASSRGGTSGKVGSYEQYF. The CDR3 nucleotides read TGCGCCAGCAGCCGAGGAGGGACTAGCGGGAAGGTCGGCTCCTACGAGCAGTACTTC.

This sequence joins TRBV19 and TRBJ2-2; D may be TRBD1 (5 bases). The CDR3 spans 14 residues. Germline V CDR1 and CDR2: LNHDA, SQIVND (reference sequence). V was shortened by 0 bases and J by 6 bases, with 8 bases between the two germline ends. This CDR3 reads CASSIDRVPGELFF. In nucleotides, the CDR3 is TGTGCCAGTAGTATAGACAGGGTCCCCGGGGAGCTGTTTTTT.

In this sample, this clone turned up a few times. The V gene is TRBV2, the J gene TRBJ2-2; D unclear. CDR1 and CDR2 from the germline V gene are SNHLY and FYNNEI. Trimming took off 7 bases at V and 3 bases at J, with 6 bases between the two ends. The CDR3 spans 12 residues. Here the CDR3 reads CASKWDTGELFF. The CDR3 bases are TGTGCCAGCAAGTGGGACACCGGGGAGCTGTTTTTT.

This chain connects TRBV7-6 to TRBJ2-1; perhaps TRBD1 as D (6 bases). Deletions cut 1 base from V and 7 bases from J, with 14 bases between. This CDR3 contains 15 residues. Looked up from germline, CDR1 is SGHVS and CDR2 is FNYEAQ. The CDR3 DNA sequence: TGTGCCAGCAGCTTAGTGAGGGGGTTTCGGAATGAGCAGTTCTTC. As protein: CASSLVRGFRNEQFF. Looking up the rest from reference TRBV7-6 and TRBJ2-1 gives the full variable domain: GAGVSQSPRYKVTKRGQDVALRCDPISGHVSLYWYRQALGQGPEFLTYFNYEAQQDKSGLPNDRFSAERPEGSISTLTIQRTEQRDSAMYRCASSLVRGFRNEQFFGPGTRLTVL.

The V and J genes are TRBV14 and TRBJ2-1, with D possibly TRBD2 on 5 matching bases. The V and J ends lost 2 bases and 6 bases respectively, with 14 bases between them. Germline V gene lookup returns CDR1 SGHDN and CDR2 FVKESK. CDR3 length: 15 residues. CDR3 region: CASSQRSLAGNEQFF. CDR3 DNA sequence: TGTGCCAGCAGCCAACGGTCGCTAGCTGGCAATGAGCAGTTCTTC.

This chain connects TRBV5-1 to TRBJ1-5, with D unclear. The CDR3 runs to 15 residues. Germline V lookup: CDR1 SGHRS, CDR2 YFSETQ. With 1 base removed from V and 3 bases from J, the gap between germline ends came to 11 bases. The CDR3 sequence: CASSLSSGFNQPQHF. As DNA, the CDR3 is TGCGCCAGCAGCTTGAGTTCCGGTTTCAATCAGCCCCAGCATTTT.

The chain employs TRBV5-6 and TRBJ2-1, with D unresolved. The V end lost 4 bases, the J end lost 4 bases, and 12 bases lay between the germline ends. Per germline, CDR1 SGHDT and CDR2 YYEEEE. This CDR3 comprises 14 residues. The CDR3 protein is CASSLDSRYNEQFF. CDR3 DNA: TGTGCCAGCAGCCTCGACTCCCGGTACAATGAGCAGTTCTTC.